Listed below are T cell receptor beta chains from one sample, sequenced in a study of T cell repertoires in cytomegalovirus infection. MiXCR, run by TCRdb on the reads, gives a single entry per CDR3 protein. The sample records under 850,000 distinct CDR3 sequences, approximately 34% being singletons. Sequencing used PBMCs. All receptors come from a human donor in good health (CMV status not recorded). Some clones in this sample may be carry-over from other donors' samples. Each CDR3 is given without its conserved first and last residue.

v_call	cdr3_aa
TRBV7-9	ASSSFSGTGELF
TRBV2	ASSGLAGTNTGELF
TRBV7-2	ASSRALSNEKLF
TRBV6-8	ASGTTRPLH
TRBV12-3/TRBV12-4	ASSFGLAGSQETQY
TRBV7-6	ASSVVQGGTTNTGELF
TRBV6-5	ASSYAAGTGVWTIY
TRBV19	ASSPQQGDTQY
TRBV15	ATSRDLGHQY
TRBV20-1	SASNGEEDNTEAF
TRBV12-3/TRBV12-4	ASSFFSAGREQY
TRBV11-1	ASSFWQATQETQY
TRBV6-5	ASSYSVVAAATEAF
TRBV12-3/TRBV12-4	ASSIRTSGRAETQY
TRBV24-1	ATSDPTGGTGSNQPQH
TRBV27	ASSSPLAGGPHSYNEQF
TRBV20-1	SPQGWNTEAF
TRBV6-2/TRBV6-3	ASSPPGENTDTQY
TRBV2	ASSRLEKGELF
TRBV4-1	ASSQVASGANVLT
TRBV4-2	ASSPTGVADSNQPQH
TRBV6-5	ASSRGIGVQQPQH
TRBV27	ASSLLAGALNEQF
TRBV19	ASTPGFSGTRQF
TRBV6-5	ASSPTGGRKETQY
TRBV19	DSSTRTVFSYEQY
TRBV20-1	SFQDPIAGGSYEQY
TRBV7-4	ASSHPDREAKNIQY
TRBV7-9	ASSLGTPTYEQY
TRBV7-9	ASSLGSGGDQPQH
TRBV28	ASSLEGQGTLHEQY
TRBV2	ASSDGSSFSNQPQH
TRBV4-1	ASSQELAPVNTQY
TRBV7-8	ASRLAQMDQPQH
TRBV19	DSSISYRNNEQF
TRBV10-3	AISGDPAGAAHTQY
TRBV7-2	ASSLERRDIQY
TRBV19	ASSIEGGAGSGYT
TRBV6-1	ASSSHRGSTEAF
TRBV6-6	ASRNSGGAGEQF
TRBV20-1	SATDRSSYNEQF
TRBV28	ASRRLFGTGSYNEQF
TRBV28	ASSSGLAEYEQY
TRBV19	ASRRQGRNTEAF
TRBV28	ASSTGGTDTQY
TRBV2	ASRGTFTGELF
TRBV14	ASSSRQGINTEAF
TRBV12-3/TRBV12-4	ASSNPTSGTGADNEQI
TRBV6-6	ASNRWQGCYT
TRBV5-6	ASSVGGLGAQH